These T cell receptor beta chains were read from a single sample in a study of T cell repertoires in cytomegalovirus infection. Each CDR3 protein gets one entry after TCRdb re-called the reads with MiXCR. Of around 900,000 distinct CDR3 sequences in the sample, less than 40% were seen once. Antigens for these TCRs are unknown. This material consisted of cultured CD8+ T cells from PBMCs, taken from culture after CMV antigen stimulation. These receptors all come from a human donor in good health (CMV status not recorded). Some clones in this sample may be carry-over from other donors' samples. Each CDR3 is given with its conserved first and last residue. The D gene is left open where the match is weak. A row's size may be missing; if present it is once, few, many or a size class.

>few|TRBV7-8|TRBJ1-1|.
CASSSPPPRTEAFF
TGTGCCAGCAGCTCCCCGCCCCCTCGGACTGAAGCTTTCTTT
>.|TRBV27|TRBJ2-1|TRBD2
CASSGRGAYNEQFF
TGTGCCAGTTCCGGGCGGGGGGCCTACAATGAGCAGTTCTTC
>.|TRBV7-2|TRBJ2-1|.
CASSLLEAGSSYNEQFF
TGTGCCAGCAGCTTATTGGAGGCGGGGAGCTCCTACAATGAGCAGTTCTTC
>.|TRBV19|TRBJ2-2|TRBD2
CASSISSGGQNTGELFF
TGTGCCAGTAGTATTAGTAGCGGGGGCCAGAACACCGGGGAGCTGTTTTTT
>.|TRBV5-6|TRBJ2-2|TRBD2
CASSLNLAGDVGELFF
TGTGCCAGCAGCTTAAACTTAGCGGGGGACGTCGGGGAGCTGTTTTTT
>few|TRBV6-5|TRBJ2-5|.
CASSYVGQLGETQYF
TGTGCCAGCAGTTACGTCGGACAACTGGGAGAGACCCAGTACTTC
>.|TRBV6-5|TRBJ2-4|TRBD1
CASSQGDRGHGNIQYF
TGTGCCAGCAGTCAGGGCGACAGGGGGCATGGAAACATTCAGTACTTC
>many|TRBV7-6|TRBJ2-1|.
CASSLGYIGITHNEQFF
TGTGCCAGCAGCTTAGGGTATATCGGGATCACCCACAATGAGCAGTTCTTC
>.|TRBV6-1|TRBJ2-3|TRBD2
CASRGGEGADTQYF
TGTGCCAGCAGGGGGGGGGAGGGAGCAGATACGCAGTATTTT
>many|TRBV7-9|TRBJ1-3|.
CASSFPGGSSVSGNTIYF
TGTGCCAGCAGCTTCCCCGGGGGGTCTTCCGTCTCTGGAAACACCATATATTTT
>.|TRBV4-1|TRBJ2-1|.
CASSQQPPGEYNEQFF
TGCGCCAGCAGCCAGCAACCCCCGGGGGAATACAATGAGCAGTTCTTC
>.|TRBV7-6|TRBJ2-1|TRBD2
CATGTSGGEYNEQFF
TGTGCTACGGGGACTAGCGGGGGGGAGTACAATGAGCAGTTCTTC
>.|TRBV11-1|TRBJ2-7|.
CASSSEGRPSYEQYF
TGTGCCAGCAGCTCGGAGGGCCGCCCCTCCTACGAGCAGTACTTC
>.|TRBV6-2/TRBV6-3|TRBJ1-6|TRBD1
CASSAGTVYNSPLHF
TGTGCCAGCAGCGCCGGGACAGTCTATAATTCACCCCTCCACTTT
>many|TRBV7-9|TRBJ2-5|.
CASSLIMGVQETQYF
TGTGCCAGCAGCTTAATCATGGGGGTCCAAGAGACCCAGTACTTC
>.|TRBV19|TRBJ1-2|.
CASSYLPGQLNYGYTF
TGTGCCAGTAGTTATTTGCCGGGACAACTTAACTATGGCTACACCTTC
>few|TRBV12-3/TRBV12-4|TRBJ2-2|TRBD2
CASSGGRAHTGELFF
TGTGCCAGCAGCGGGGGGAGGGCGCACACCGGGGAGCTGTTTTTT
>.|TRBV5-3|TRBJ1-1|.
CASSLFRGDTEAFF
TGTGCCAGCAGCCTCTTCCGAGGGGACACTGAAGCTTTCTTT
>few|TRBV6-8|TRBJ1-1|TRBD1
CASSYGRGYNTEAFF
TGTGCCAGCAGTTATGGCAGGGGGTACAACACTGAAGCTTTCTTT
>few|TRBV27|TRBJ2-7|.
CASSFSAGTNYEQYF
TGTGCCAGCAGTTTTTCGGCGGGAACGAACTACGAGCAGTACTTC
>.|TRBV19|TRBJ2-4|.
CASSMTGRGAQGQF
TGTGCCAGTAGTATGACTGGTAGGGGGGCTCAGGGGCAATTC
>few|TRBV4-2|TRBJ2-1|.
CASSQLRGYNEQFF
TGTGCCAGCAGCCAACTAAGGGGTTACAATGAGCAGTTCTTC
>.|TRBV4-1|TRBJ2-2|TRBD1
CASSHPRGRGELFF
TGCGCCAGCAGCCATCCCAGGGGGCGGGGGGAGCTGTTTTTT
>few|TRBV5-6|TRBJ1-1|.
CASSYREDTEAFF
TGTGCCAGCAGCTACAGGGAGGACACTGAAGCTTTCTTT
>few|TRBV7-7|TRBJ2-1|.
CASSLDPGGNEQFF
TGTGCTAGCAGCTTAGACCCTGGTGGGAATGAGCAGTTCTTC
>few|TRBV24-1|TRBJ1-2|.
CATSDLRQRGGYTF
TGTGCCACCAGTGATTTGCGCCAGCGGGGTGGCTACACCTTC
>few|TRBV7-9|TRBJ2-2|.
CASSPRRTLRSTGELFF
TGTGCCAGCAGCCCTCGACGGACGTTGAGGAGCACCGGGGAGCTGTTTTTT
>.|TRBV12-3/TRBV12-4|TRBJ1-2|.
CASTLGSGANGYTF
TGTGCCAGCACCTTAGGATCAGGGGCTAATGGCTACACCTTC
>few|TRBV7-8|TRBJ1-2|.
CASSLGRDYGYTF
TGTGCCAGCAGCTTGGGCAGGGACTATGGCTACACCTTC
>.|TRBV12-3/TRBV12-4|TRBJ1-4|.
CANRPTDTNEKLFF
TGTGCCAACAGACCGACAGACACTAATGAAAAACTGTTTTTT
>.|TRBV2|TRBJ2-5|.
CAYGQGKETQYF
TGTGCCTACGGGCAGGGGAAGGAGACCCAGTACTTC
>.|TRBV6-5|TRBJ2-5|TRBD2
CASSDSGLLQETQYF
TGTGCCAGCAGTGATTCGGGACTACTCCAAGAGACCCAGTACTTC
>few|TRBV7-9|TRBJ2-1|TRBD2
CVSSPAGGYNEQFF
TGTGTCAGCAGCCCAGCGGGGGGCTACAATGAGCAGTTCTTC
>many|TRBV6-1|TRBJ1-2|TRBD1
CASSGSGQLYYGYTF
TGTGCCAGCAGTGGTTCGGGACAGCTATATTATGGCTACACCTTC
>few|TRBV5-4|TRBJ2-7|.
CASSLARGWSYEQYF
TGTGCCAGCAGCTTGGCCCGGGGTTGGTCCTACGAGCAGTACTTC
>many|TRBV7-2|TRBJ2-2|TRBD2
CASSHPGLAVGGELFF
TGTGCCAGCAGCCACCCGGGACTAGCAGTAGGGGGGGAGCTGTTTTTT
>few|TRBV28|TRBJ2-2|TRBD1
CASSFGPGTDDPNTGELFF
TGTGCCAGCAGTTTTGGACCCGGGACAGATGACCCGAACACCGGGGAGCTGTTTTTT
>few|TRBV6-1|TRBJ1-1|TRBD1
CASSEAWTGGNTEAFF
TGTGCCAGCAGTGAAGCCTGGACAGGGGGTAACACTGAAGCTTTCTTT
>few|TRBV7-2|TRBJ1-4|TRBD1
CASSGGTALPHLNEKLFF
TGTGCCAGCAGCGGAGGGACAGCACTACCCCATTTAAATGAAAAACTGTTTTTT
>.|TRBV6-2/TRBV6-3|TRBJ2-5|.
CASSYRPREETQYF
TGTGCCAGCAGTTACCGCCCAAGAGAAGAGACCCAGTACTTC
>once|TRBV27|TRBJ1-2|.
CASSITPAYGYTF
TGTGCCAGTAGTATTACCCCGGCCTATGGCTACACCTTC
>.|TRBV10-3|TRBJ2-1|TRBD2
CAISESQAGSYNEQFF
TGTGCCATCAGTGAGAGCCAAGCGGGGAGCTACAATGAGCAGTTCTTC
>few|TRBV6-6|TRBJ2-3|TRBD1
CASSILQGAKDTQYF
TGTGCCAGCAGTATCCTACAGGGGGCAAAAGATACGCAGTATTTT
>.|TRBV7-8|TRBJ1-1|TRBD1
CASSLGGGDRGEAFF
TGTGCCAGCAGCTTAGGAGGGGGCGACAGGGGGGAGGCTTTCTTT
>.|TRBV12-5|TRBJ2-5|.
CASGLASGRQDRYQETQYF
TGTGCTAGTGGTTTGGCCTCGGGACGGCAGGACCGGTACCAAGAGACCCAGTACTTC